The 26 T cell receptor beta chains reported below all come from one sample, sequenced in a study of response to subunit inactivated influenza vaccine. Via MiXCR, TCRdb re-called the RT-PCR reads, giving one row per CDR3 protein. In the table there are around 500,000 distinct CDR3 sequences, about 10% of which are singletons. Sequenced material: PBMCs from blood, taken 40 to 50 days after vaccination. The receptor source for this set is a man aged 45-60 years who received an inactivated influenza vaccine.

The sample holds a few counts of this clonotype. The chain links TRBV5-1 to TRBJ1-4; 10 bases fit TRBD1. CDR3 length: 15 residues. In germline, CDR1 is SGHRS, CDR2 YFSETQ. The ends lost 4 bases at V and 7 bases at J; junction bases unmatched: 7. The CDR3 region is CASSPSTGGFEKLFF. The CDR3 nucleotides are TGCGCCAGCAGCCCATCGACAGGGGGCTTTGAAAAACTGTTTTTT.

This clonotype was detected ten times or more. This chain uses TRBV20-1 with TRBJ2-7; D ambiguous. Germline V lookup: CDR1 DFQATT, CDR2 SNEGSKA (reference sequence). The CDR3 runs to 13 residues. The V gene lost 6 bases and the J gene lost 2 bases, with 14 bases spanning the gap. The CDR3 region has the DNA TGCAGTGCAACTGGTCGGGCAGCCTACGAGCAGTACTTC. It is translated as CSATGRAAYEQYF.

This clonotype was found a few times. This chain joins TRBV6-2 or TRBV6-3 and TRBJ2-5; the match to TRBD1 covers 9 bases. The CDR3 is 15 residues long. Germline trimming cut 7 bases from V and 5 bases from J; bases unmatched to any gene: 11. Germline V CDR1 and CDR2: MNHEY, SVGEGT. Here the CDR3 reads CASIHRGRVVETQYF. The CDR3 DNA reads TGTGCCAGCATTCACAGGGGGCGCGTCGTCGAGACCCAGTACTTC.

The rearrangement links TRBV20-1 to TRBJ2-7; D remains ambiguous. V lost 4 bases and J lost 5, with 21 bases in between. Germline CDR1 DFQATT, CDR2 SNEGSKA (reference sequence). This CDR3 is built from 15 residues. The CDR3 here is CSATTTPMGIHEQYF. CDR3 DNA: TGCAGTGCTACCACAACACCCATGGGGATCCACGAGCAGTACTTC.

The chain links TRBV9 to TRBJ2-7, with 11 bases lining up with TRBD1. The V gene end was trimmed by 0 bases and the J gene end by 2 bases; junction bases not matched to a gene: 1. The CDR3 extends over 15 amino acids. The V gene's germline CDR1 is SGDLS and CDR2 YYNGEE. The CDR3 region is CASSVGGQGAYEQYF. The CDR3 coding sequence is TGTGCCAGCAGCGTAGGGGGACAGGGGGCCTACGAGCAGTACTTC. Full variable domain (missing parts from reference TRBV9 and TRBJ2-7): DSGVTQTPKHLITATGQRVTLRCSPRSGDLSVYWYQQSLDQGLQFLIQYYNGEERAKGNILERFSAQQFPDLHSELNLSSLELGDSALYFCASSVGGQGAYEQYFGPGTRLTVT.

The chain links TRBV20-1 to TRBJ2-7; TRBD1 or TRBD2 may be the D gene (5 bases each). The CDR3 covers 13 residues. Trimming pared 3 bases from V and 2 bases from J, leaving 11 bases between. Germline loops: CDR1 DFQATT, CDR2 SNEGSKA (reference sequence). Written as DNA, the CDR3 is TGCAGTGCTAGTCTGAGGGACCCCTACGAGCAGTACTTC. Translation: CSASLRDPYEQYF.

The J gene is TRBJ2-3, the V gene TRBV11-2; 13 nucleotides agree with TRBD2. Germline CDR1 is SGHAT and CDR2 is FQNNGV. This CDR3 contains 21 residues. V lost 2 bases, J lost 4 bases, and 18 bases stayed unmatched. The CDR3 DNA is TGTGCCAGCAGCTTATTTTTCCCGGGGACTAGCGGGGCGCCGTCCGCAGATACGCAGTATTTT. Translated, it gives CASSLFFPGTSGAPSADTQYF.

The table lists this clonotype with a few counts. The CDR3 DNA reads TGCAGTGCTAGAGAGTCTAGCGGGAGTGGCGAGCAGTACTTC. This sequence encodes CSARESSGSGEQYF. The genes are TRBV20-1 and TRBJ2-7; 10 bases fit TRBD2. Germline loops: CDR1 DFQATT, CDR2 SNEGSKA (reference sequence). J lost 6 bases, V lost 0 bases, and 5 bases had no gene match. CDR3 size: 14 residues.

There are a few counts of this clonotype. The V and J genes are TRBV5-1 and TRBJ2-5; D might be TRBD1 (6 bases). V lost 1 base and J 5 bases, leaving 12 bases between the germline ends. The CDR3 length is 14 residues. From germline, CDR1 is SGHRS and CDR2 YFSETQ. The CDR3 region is CASSLFSQGETQYF. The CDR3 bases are TGCGCCAGCAGCTTGTTCTCCCAGGGGGAGACCCAGTACTTC. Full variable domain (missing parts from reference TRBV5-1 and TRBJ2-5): KAGVTQTPRYLIKTRGQQVTLSCSPISGHRSVSWYQQTPGQGLQFLFEYFSETQRNKGNFPGRFSGRQFSNSRSEMNVSTLELGDSALYLCASSLFSQGETQYFGPGTRLLVL.

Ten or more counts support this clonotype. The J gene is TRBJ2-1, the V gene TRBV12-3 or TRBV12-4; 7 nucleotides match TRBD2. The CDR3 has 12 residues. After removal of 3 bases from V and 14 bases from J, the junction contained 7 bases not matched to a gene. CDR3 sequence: CASSFSGGQEFF. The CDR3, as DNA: TGTGCCAGCAGTTTTTCGGGAGGCCAGGAGTTCTTC.

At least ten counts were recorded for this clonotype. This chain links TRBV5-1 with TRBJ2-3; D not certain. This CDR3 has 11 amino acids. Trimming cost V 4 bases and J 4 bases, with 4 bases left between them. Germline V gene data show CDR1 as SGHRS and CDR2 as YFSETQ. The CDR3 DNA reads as TGCGCCAGCAGCGGGCCAGATACGCAGTATTTT. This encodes CASSGPDTQYF. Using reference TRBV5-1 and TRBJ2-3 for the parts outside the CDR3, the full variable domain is KAGVTQTPRYLIKTRGQQVTLSCSPISGHRSVSWYQQTPGQGLQFLFEYFSETQRNKGNFPGRFSGRQFSNSRSEMNVSTLELGDSALYLCASSGPDTQYFGPGTRLTVL.

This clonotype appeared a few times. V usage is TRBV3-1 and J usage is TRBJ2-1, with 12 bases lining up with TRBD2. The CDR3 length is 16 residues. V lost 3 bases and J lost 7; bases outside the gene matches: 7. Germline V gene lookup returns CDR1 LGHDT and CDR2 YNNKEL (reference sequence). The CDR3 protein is CASSQLAGGPRNEQFF. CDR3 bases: TGTGCCAGCAGCCAGCTAGCGGGAGGGCCTAGAAATGAGCAGTTCTTC.

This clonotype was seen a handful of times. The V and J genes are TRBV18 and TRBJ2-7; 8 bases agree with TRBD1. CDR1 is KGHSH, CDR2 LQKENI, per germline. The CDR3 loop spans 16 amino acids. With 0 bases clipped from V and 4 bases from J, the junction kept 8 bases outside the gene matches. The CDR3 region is CASSPPGGTGKYEQYF. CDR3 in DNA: TGTGCCAGCTCACCACCCGGCGGGACAGGAAAATACGAGCAGTACTTC. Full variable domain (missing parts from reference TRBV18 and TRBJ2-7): NAGVMQNPRHLVRRRGQEARLRCSPMKGHSHVYWYRQLPEEGLKFMVYLQKENIIDESGMPKERFSAEFPKEGPSILRIQQVVRGDSAAYFCASSPPGGTGKYEQYFGPGTRLTVT.

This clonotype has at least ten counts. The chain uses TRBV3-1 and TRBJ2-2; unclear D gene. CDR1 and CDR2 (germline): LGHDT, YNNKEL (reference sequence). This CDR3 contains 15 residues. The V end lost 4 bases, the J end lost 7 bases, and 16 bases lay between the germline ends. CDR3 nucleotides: TGTGCCAGCAGCCGCATGGTAGCTGTGGGCGGGGAGCTGTTTTTT. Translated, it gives CASSRMVAVGGELFF.

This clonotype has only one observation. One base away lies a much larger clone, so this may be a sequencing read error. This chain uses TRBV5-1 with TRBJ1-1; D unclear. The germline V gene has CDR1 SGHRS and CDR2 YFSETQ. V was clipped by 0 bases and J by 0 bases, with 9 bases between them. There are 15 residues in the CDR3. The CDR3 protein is CASSLAASVNTEAFF. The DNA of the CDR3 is TGCGCCAGCAGCTTGGCTGCCAGTGTGAACACTGAAGCTTTCTTT.

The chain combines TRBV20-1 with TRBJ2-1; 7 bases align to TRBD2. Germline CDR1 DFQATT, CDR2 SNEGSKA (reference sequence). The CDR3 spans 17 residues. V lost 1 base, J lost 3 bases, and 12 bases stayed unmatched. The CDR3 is CSARGLDPGGFYNEQFF. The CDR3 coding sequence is TGCAGTGCTAGAGGCCTAGATCCGGGAGGTTTCTACAATGAGCAGTTCTTC.

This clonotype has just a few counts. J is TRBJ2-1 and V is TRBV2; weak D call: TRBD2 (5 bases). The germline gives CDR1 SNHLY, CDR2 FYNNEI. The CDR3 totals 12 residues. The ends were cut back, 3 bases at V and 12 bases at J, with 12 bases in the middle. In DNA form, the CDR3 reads TGTGCCAGCAGTGAGGCCGGGGTCTCGCAGTTCTTC. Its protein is CASSEAGVSQFF.

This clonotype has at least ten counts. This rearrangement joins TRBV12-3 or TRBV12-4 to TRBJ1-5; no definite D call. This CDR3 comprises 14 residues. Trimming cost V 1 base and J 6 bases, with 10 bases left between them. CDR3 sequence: CASSLDGRSQPQHF. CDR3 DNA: TGTGCCAGCAGTTTAGACGGGCGTTCTCAGCCCCAGCATTTT.

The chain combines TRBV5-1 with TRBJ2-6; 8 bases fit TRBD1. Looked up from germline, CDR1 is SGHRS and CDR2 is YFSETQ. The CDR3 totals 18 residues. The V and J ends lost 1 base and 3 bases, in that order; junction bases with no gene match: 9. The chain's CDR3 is CASSLTGGLNFGANVLTF. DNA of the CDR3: TGCGCCAGCAGCTTGACAGGGGGTCTGAACTTTGGGGCCAACGTCCTGACTTTC. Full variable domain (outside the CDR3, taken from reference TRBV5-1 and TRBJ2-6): KAGVTQTPRYLIKTRGQQVTLSCSPISGHRSVSWYQQTPGQGLQFLFEYFSETQRNKGNFPGRFSGRQFSNSRSEMNVSTLELGDSALYLCASSLTGGLNFGANVLTFGAGSRLTVL.

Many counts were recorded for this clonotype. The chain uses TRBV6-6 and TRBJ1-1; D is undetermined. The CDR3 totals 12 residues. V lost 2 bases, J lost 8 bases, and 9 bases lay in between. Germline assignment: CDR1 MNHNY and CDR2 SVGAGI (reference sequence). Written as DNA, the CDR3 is TGTGCCAGCAGTTACGGGTCGGGGGAAGCTTTCTTT. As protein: CASSYGSGEAFF.

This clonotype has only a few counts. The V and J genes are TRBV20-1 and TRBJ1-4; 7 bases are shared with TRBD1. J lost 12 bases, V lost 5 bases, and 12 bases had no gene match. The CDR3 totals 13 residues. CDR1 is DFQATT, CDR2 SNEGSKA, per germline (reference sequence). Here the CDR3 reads CSAYRGGLGELFF. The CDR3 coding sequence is TGCAGTGCTTACAGGGGAGGGTTGGGAGAACTGTTTTTT.

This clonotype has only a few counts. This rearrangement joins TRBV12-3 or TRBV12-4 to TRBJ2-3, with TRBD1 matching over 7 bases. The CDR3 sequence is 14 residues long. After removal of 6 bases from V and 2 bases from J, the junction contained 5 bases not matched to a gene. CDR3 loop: CASRPGTATDTQYF. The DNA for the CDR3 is TGTGCCAGCAGACCCGGGACAGCCACAGATACGCAGTATTTT.

The DNA of the CDR3 is TGCAGTGCTAGAGATCGGTTAGCGGGGGGGGTAAATGAGCAGTTCTTC. This codes for CSARDRLAGGVNEQFF. The J gene is TRBJ2-1, the V gene TRBV20-1; 11 nucleotides agree with TRBD2. The CDR3 has 16 residues. Trimming took 0 bases from V and 7 from J; bases not matched to a gene: 8. The germline gives CDR1 DFQATT, CDR2 SNEGSKA (reference sequence).

In DNA form, the CDR3 reads TGTGCCAGCAGCCGTGGTTTGGATTACGAGCAGTACTTC. This gives the protein CASSRGLDYEQYF. The V gene is TRBV3-1, the J gene TRBJ2-7; D gene unclear. Trimming shortened V by 4 bases and J by 4 bases, and 11 bases separated the two germline ends. The CDR3 contains 13 residues. The germline CDR1 and CDR2 sequences are LGHDT and YNNKEL (reference sequence).

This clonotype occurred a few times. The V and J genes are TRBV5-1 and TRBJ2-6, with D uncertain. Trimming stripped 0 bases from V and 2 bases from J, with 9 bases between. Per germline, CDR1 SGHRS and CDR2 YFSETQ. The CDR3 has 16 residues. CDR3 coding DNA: TGCGCCAGCAGCTTGGGGTACCGGGCTGGGGCCAACGTCCTGACTTTC. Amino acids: CASSLGYRAGANVLTF.

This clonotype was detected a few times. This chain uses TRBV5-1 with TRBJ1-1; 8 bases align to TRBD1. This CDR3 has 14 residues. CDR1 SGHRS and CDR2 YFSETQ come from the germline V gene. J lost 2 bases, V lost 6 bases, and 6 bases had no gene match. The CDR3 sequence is CASTMGQANTEAFF. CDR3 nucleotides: TGCGCCAGCACCATGGGACAGGCAAACACTGAAGCTTTCTTT.